One TCR beta chain is described in this entry. The assay was immunoSEQ multiplex PCR, and TCRdb's table has in-frame clones only and misses some. The sample contains over 120,000 clones, under 90% of which appear only once. Per germline, CDR1 LGHDT and CDR2 YNNKEL (reference sequence). The CDR3 is made up of 14 amino acids. Trimming took 5 bases from V and 1 from J; bases not matched to a gene: 4. The entry originates in a study of blood T cell repertoires in COVID-19. This chain connects TRBV3-1 (or the pseudogene TRBV3-2) to TRBJ1-1; 7 bases map to TRBD1. The sequencing input was peripheral blood. The TCR originated in a human donor in a cohort sampled during active COVID-19. Here the CDR3 DNA reads TGTGCCAGCAGCACCAACAGGGGGAACACTGAAGCTTTCTTT. Protein product: CASSTNRGNTEAFF.